These 31 T cell receptor beta chains were all obtained from the same sample, sequenced in a study of T-cell memory formation after mild COVID-19. TCRdb called the 5' RACE reads again in MiXCR, with one record for every CDR3 protein. The sample carries hundreds of thousands of distinct CDR3 sequences, roughly 21% recorded once. Sequencing input: PBMCs or a T cell subset sorted from them (not recorded which). These receptors were collected from an adult woman who had mild COVID-19 (a few samples of this study predate the infection). Cell type and time point are not known.

The chain carries TRBV2 and TRBJ2-1; D call uncertain. The V end was cut by 2 bases, the J end by 10 bases, with 9 bases between. CDR3 length: 12 residues. CDR1 and CDR2 (germline): SNHLY, FYNNEI. CDR3 sequence: CASSEFKGEQFF. The CDR3 DNA reads TGTGCCAGCAGTGAATTTAAGGGAGAGCAGTTCTTC.

The chain uses TRBV29-1 and TRBJ2-7, with 9 positions matching TRBD1. The trim removed 5 bases at V and 1 base at J, leaving 3 bases unmatched. Germline CDR1 is SQVTM and CDR2 is ANQGSEA. The CDR3 contains 13 residues. The CDR3 bases are TGCAGCGTTCAGACAGGGGGGTCCTACGAGCAGTACTTC. It translates to CSVQTGGSYEQYF.

The rearrangement joins TRBV5-1 to TRBJ2-1, with 7 bases aligning to TRBD1. Trimming took 3 bases from V and 3 from J; bases not matched to a gene: 6. This CDR3 contains 15 residues. CDR1 is SGHRS and CDR2 is YFSETQ in the germline V gene. CDR3 amino acids: CASSSGTVGYNEQFF. The CDR3 nucleotides read TGCGCCAGCAGCTCCGGGACAGTGGGCTACAATGAGCAGTTCTTC.

This clonotype has at least ten counts. The DNA for the CDR3 is TGCGCCCCCCGGGGGGAAGGCACAGATACGCAGTATTTT. Translation: CAPRGEGTDTQYF. The chain recombines TRBV5-1 with TRBJ2-3, with 7 positions matching TRBD2. This CDR3 has 13 residues. Germline lookup yields CDR1 SGHRS and CDR2 YFSETQ. J lost 1 base, V lost 10 bases, and 6 bases had no gene match. Full variable domain (missing parts from reference TRBV5-1 and TRBJ2-3): KAGVTQTPRYLIKTRGQQVTLSCSPISGHRSVSWYQQTPGQGLQFLFEYFSETQRNKGNFPGRFSGRQFSNSRSEMNVSTLELGDSALYLCAPRGEGTDTQYFGPGTRLTVL.

This sequence joins TRBV7-9 and TRBJ2-2; TRBD1 agrees at 7 bases. There are 14 residues in the CDR3. Germline trimming cut 4 bases from V and 5 bases from J; bases unmatched to any gene: 4. In germline, CDR1 is SEHNR, CDR2 FQNEAQ (reference sequence). CDR3 region: CASSSGTETGELFF. The CDR3 DNA reads as TGTGCCAGCAGCTCCGGGACAGAGACCGGGGAGCTGTTTTTT.

The V gene is TRBV4-2, the J gene TRBJ2-2; D ambiguous. Germline CDR1 and CDR2: LGHNA and YNFKEQ. Trimming took 4 bases from V and 0 from J, leaving 12 bases between them. The CDR3 loop spans 16 amino acids. The CDR3 region is CASSLVGFSNTGELFF. CDR3 nucleotide sequence: TGTGCCAGCAGCCTGGTCGGGTTTTCGAACACCGGGGAGCTGTTTTTT.

This clonotype was observed at least ten times. The rearrangement joins TRBV6-1 to TRBJ2-1; 7 nucleotides match TRBD2. J was trimmed by 5 bases and V by 1 base; bases with no gene match: 5. The germline gives CDR1 MNHNS, CDR2 SASEGT. The CDR3 consists of 15 residues. The CDR3 loop reads CASSEVPSGHNEQFF. The CDR3 nucleotides are TGTGCCAGCAGTGAAGTTCCTAGCGGCCACAATGAGCAGTTCTTC.

This clonotype has a handful of counts. The CDR3 bases are TGTGCCAGCAGCTTAGCCTCCCCAAGCGCGGCGGCTTACGAGCAGTACTTC. Translated, it gives CASSLASPSAAAYEQYF. The gene calls are TRBV7-6 and TRBJ2-7; no clear D gene. The CDR3 totals 17 residues. Germline lookup yields CDR1 SGHVS and CDR2 FNYEAQ. V shed 0 bases and J shed 4 bases, with 19 bases lying between them. The complete variable domain, with remaining parts taken from reference TRBV7-6 and TRBJ2-7, reads GAGVSQSPRYKVTKRGQDVALRCDPISGHVSLYWYRQALGQGPEFLTYFNYEAQQDKSGLPNDRFSAERPEGSISTLTIQRTEQRDSAMYRCASSLASPSAAAYEQYFGPGTRLTVT.

This clonotype was detected only a few times. Here the CDR3 reads CASSYDPGQGSSPLHF. The CDR3 nucleotides are TGTGCCAGCAGTTATGATCCCGGGCAGGGCAGTTCACCCCTCCACTTT. The chain recombines TRBV6-5 with TRBJ1-6; possibly TRBD1 for D (5 bases). Germline V CDR1 and CDR2: MNHEY, SVGAGI. This CDR3 has 16 amino acids. Trimming took off 3 bases at V and 9 bases at J, with 18 bases between the two ends.

The sample holds a few counts of this clonotype. The genes are TRBV29-1 and TRBJ2-7; 7 bases are a match to TRBD1. Germline-derived CDR1 and CDR2 are SQVTM and ANQGSEA. The CDR3 consists of 13 residues. Losses at the gene ends were 7 bases for V and 2 bases for J; bases not matched to a gene: 8. For the CDR3, the DNA is TGCAGCGCCACACAGGGGCCTCCCTACGAGCAGTACTTC. It codes for CSATQGPPYEQYF.

This clonotype was seen only a few times. The rearrangement links TRBV4-1 to TRBJ2-1; TRBD2 matches 10 bases. This CDR3 comprises 17 residues. Unmatched junction bases numbered 9, after V lost 0 bases and J lost 7 bases. Germline assignment: CDR1 MGHRA and CDR2 YSYEKL. Here the CDR3 reads CASSQDPRTSGLNEQFF. As DNA, the CDR3 is TGCGCCAGCAGCCAAGATCCCCGGACTAGCGGCTTAAATGAGCAGTTCTTC.

The table lists this clonotype with a few counts. The chain uses TRBV11-2 and TRBJ2-1; TRBD2 matches at 8 bases. Looked up from germline, CDR1 is SGHAT and CDR2 is FQNNGV. The CDR3 runs 14 residues. The ends lost 3 bases at V and 7 bases at J; junction bases unmatched: 5. The CDR3 reads CASSFLAGLNEQFF. The CDR3 coding sequence is TGTGCCAGCAGCTTCTTAGCGGGGTTAAATGAGCAGTTCTTC.

This rearrangement joins TRBV29-1 to TRBJ2-7; D is possibly TRBD2 (6 bases). Trimming shortened V by 6 bases and J by 0 bases, and 12 bases separated the two germline ends. The germline V gene encodes CDR1 SQVTM and CDR2 ANQGSEA. The CDR3 contains 13 residues. CDR3 nucleotide sequence: TGCAGCGTGGCGGGGAAGAGCTCCTACGAGCAGTACTTC. Translation: CSVAGKSSYEQYF.

This clonotype was detected only a few times. V gene TRBV5-1 combines with J gene TRBJ1-4, with 10 bases fitting TRBD1. Germline CDR1 reads SGHRS; CDR2 reads YFSETQ. The CDR3 has 14 residues. Germline trimming cut 4 bases from V and 8 bases from J; bases unmatched to any gene: 5. Here the CDR3 reads CASSAGQGYEKLFF. The CDR3 region has the DNA TGCGCCAGCAGCGCGGGACAGGGGTACGAAAAACTGTTTTTT. The complete variable domain, with remaining parts taken from reference TRBV5-1 and TRBJ1-4, reads KAGVTQTPRYLIKTRGQQVTLSCSPISGHRSVSWYQQTPGQGLQFLFEYFSETQRNKGNFPGRFSGRQFSNSRSEMNVSTLELGDSALYLCASSAGQGYEKLFFGSGTQLSVL.

The chain combines TRBV5-1 with TRBJ2-5, with 10 bases aligning to TRBD1. V trimming: 7 bases; J trimming: 5 bases; junction bases outside the gene matches: 8. In germline, CDR1 is SGHRS, CDR2 YFSETQ. The CDR3 has 14 residues. The CDR3 DNA sequence: TGCGCCAGCTTTAGACAGGGGGCGGGTGAGACCCAGTACTTC. This encodes CASFRQGAGETQYF.

This chain joins TRBV24-1 and TRBJ1-2; weak D call: TRBD1 (6 bases). V lost 5 bases and J lost 2, with 11 bases in between. Germline V gives CDR1 KGHDR, CDR2 SFDVKD. This CDR3 contains 14 residues. In DNA form, the CDR3 reads TGTGCCACCAGTGTCGACAGGATCAACTATGGCTACACCTTC. Translation gives CATSVDRINYGYTF.

The chain combines TRBV10-3 with TRBJ1-5, with a possible D match to TRBD1 (6 bases). Deletions cut 0 bases from V and 0 bases from J, with 15 bases between. Germline CDR1 ENHRY, CDR2 SYGVKD. The CDR3 contains 18 residues. This chain's CDR3 is CAISESQVRRGSNQPQHF. The CDR3 nucleotides read TGTGCCATCAGTGAGTCTCAGGTACGCAGGGGTAGCAATCAGCCCCAGCATTTT.

The J gene is TRBJ1-4, the V gene TRBV30; the D gene is possibly TRBD1 (5 bases). Looked up from germline, CDR1 is GTSNPN and CDR2 is SVGIG (reference sequence). The V and J ends lost 8 bases and 0 bases respectively, with 10 bases between them. The CDR3 is made up of 13 amino acids. Here the CDR3 DNA reads TGTGCCCGGGACGGTGCAACTAATGAAAAACTGTTTTTT. Its protein is CARDGATNEKLFF.

As for this clonotype: At one end the junction does not follow the germline gene, possibly because of a read error. The gene calls are TRBV12-3 or TRBV12-4 and TRBJ1-1; 7 bases align to TRBD1. CDR3 length: 13 amino acids. CDR3 region: CASSSTGTIEAYF. CDR3 DNA sequence: TGTGCCAGCAGTTCGACAGGGACCATTGAAGCTTACTTT.

This clonotype was found many times. One end of the junction does not line up with germline, which may come from a read error. This chain joins TRBV12-3 or TRBV12-4 and TRBJ2-7, with 8 bases that match TRBD2. The CDR3 extends over 15 amino acids. The CDR3 DNA is TGCGCCAGCAGCTTGGGCACTAGCGGAACCTACGAGCAGTACTTC. Translation: CASSLGTSGTYEQYF.

The rearrangement links TRBV24-1 to TRBJ2-2; D gene unclear. The ends were cut back, 5 bases at V and 6 bases at J, with 15 bases in the middle. The CDR3 runs 15 residues. The germline V gene has CDR1 KGHDR and CDR2 SFDVKD. CDR3 amino acids: CATSAHLGVPGELFF. The CDR3 bases are TGTGCCACCAGTGCCCATCTTGGGGTCCCCGGGGAGCTGTTTTTT.

This clonotype appeared a few times. The chain has TRBV5-1 and TRBJ2-3; TRBD1 might be the D (5 bases). Deletions cut 3 bases from V and 0 bases from J, with 8 bases between. CDR1 and CDR2 (germline): SGHRS, YFSETQ. The length of the CDR3 is 14 residues. This chain's CDR3 is CASSWTTSTDTQYF. DNA of the CDR3: TGCGCCAGCAGCTGGACAACTAGCACAGATACGCAGTATTTT.

In its sample, this clonotype was seen a few times. The rearrangement links TRBV7-9 to TRBJ2-5, with D possibly matching TRBD2 (6 bases). Deletions cut 4 bases from V and 1 base from J, with 22 bases between. Germline CDR1 SEHNR, CDR2 FQNEAQ (reference sequence). CDR3 length: 18 residues. CDR3 DNA: TGTGCCAGCAGCTCAATTGGCGGGAAAAAGACTAGCCAAGAGACCCAGTACTTC. Protein sequence: CASSSIGGKKTSQETQYF.

A few counts support this clonotype. The V call is TRBV7-8, the J call TRBJ2-3, with 10 bases lining up with TRBD2. CDR3 size: 17 residues. CDR1 and CDR2 (germline): SGHVS, FQNEAQ. V lost 3 bases, J lost 4 bases, and 10 bases stayed unmatched. CDR3 sequence (DNA): TGTGCCAGCAGCTTCCCAGCGGGAGGGCCAGGCCCAGATACGCAGTATTTT. Amino acids: CASSFPAGGPGPDTQYF.

In this sample, this clonotype turned up a few times. This chain links TRBV27 with TRBJ2-2; tentatively, D is TRBD2 (6 bases). Trimming took off 8 bases at V and 0 bases at J, with 10 bases between the two ends. This CDR3 comprises 14 residues. Per the germline V gene, CDR1 is MNHEY and CDR2 is SMNVEV (reference sequence). The CDR3 DNA is TGTGCCAGCGGGGCGGGAACGAACACCGGGGAGCTGTTTTTT. This gives the protein CASGAGTNTGELFF.

The J gene is TRBJ1-1, the V gene TRBV7-2; TRBD1 matches 7 bases. V gave up 5 bases and J gave up 6 bases; unmatched junction bases: 9. CDR3 size: 14 residues. Germline lookup yields CDR1 SGHTA and CDR2 FQGNSA. CDR3: CASSQGGGRAEAFF. The CDR3 region has the DNA TGTGCCAGCAGCCAAGGGGGCGGAAGGGCTGAAGCTTTCTTT.

This clonotype was counted between two and nine times. The V call is TRBV12-3 or TRBV12-4, the J call TRBJ1-1, with D possibly matching TRBD1 (6 bases). The V end was cut by 4 bases, the J end by 1 base, with 16 bases between. The CDR3 covers 16 residues. CDR3 nucleotides: TGTGCCAGCAGTTGGACAAGGGGGAAAGGGAACACTGAAGCTTTCTTT. Its translation is CASSWTRGKGNTEAFF.

The CDR3 sequence: CASTVLAANTGELFF. CDR3 nucleotide sequence: TGTGCCAGCACAGTACTAGCGGCTAACACCGGGGAGCTGTTTTTT. This rearrangement joins TRBV6-5 to TRBJ2-2, with 8 bases aligning to TRBD2. The CDR3 sequence is 15 residues long. V lost 7 bases and J lost 2; bases outside the gene matches: 6. CDR1 and CDR2 (germline): MNHEY, SVGAGI.

The rearrangement uses TRBV10-2 and TRBJ1-1; 7 bases agree with TRBD1. Trimming took 6 bases from V and 5 from J; bases not matched to a gene: 12. The CDR3 length is 15 residues. The germline V gene has CDR1 WSHSY and CDR2 SAAADI. The CDR3 DNA reads as TGCGCCAGCAGCCCGATGGAGGGGGCCAGAACTGAAGCTTTCTTT. It yields the protein CASSPMEGARTEAFF.

The CDR3 loop is CASSPRLGAYGYTF. The CDR3 DNA is TGTGCCAGCAGTCCTCGGTTGGGGGCCTATGGCTACACCTTC. The rearrangement joins TRBV12-3 or TRBV12-4 to TRBJ1-2; tentatively, D is TRBD1 (6 bases). This CDR3 spans 14 amino acids. V was trimmed by 5 bases and J by 4 bases, leaving 14 bases between them.

This clonotype was counted between two and nine times. The chain has TRBV7-2 and TRBJ2-7; D gene unclear. V was shortened by 5 bases and J by 0 bases, with 8 bases between the two germline ends. The CDR3 has 13 amino acids. Germline assignment: CDR1 SGHTA and CDR2 FQGNSA. CDR3 nucleotides: TGTGCCAGCAGCACCTATGGCTCCTACGAGCAGTACTTC. Its translation: CASSTYGSYEQYF.